The clone carrying this T cell receptor beta chain is a singleton in its sample. Germline V gene sequence: CDR1 MNHEY, CDR2 SVGAGI. This CDR3 has 15 residues. Deletions cut 1 base from V and 1 base from J, with 10 bases between. Data came from immunoSEQ multiplex PCR; TCRdb stores just in-frame clones and leaves some out. The top ten hold about a tenth of the sample, which has about 170,000 clones, roughly nine tenths seen once. The Seattle patients joined while their infection was active and were tracked longitudinally afterward. The record originates from a study of blood T cell repertoires in COVID-19. In the study overall: Sources were T cells, B-cell-depleted T cells, or PBMCs; the material itself was cDNA or gDNA.

This clonotype was obtained from a woman aged 55-70 years with COVID-19, enrolled during active disease. Material for sequencing was peripheral blood. This chain connects TRBV6-5 to TRBJ2-5; TRBD2 might be the D (5 bases). The CDR3, as DNA: TGTGCCAGCAGTTACTTTGGGGAGCCCCAAGAGACCCAGTACTTC. It translates to CASSYFGEPQETQYF.